This TCR beta chain was recorded in a study of response to subunit inactivated influenza vaccine. Points from the study as a whole: Each seasonal influenza vaccination, the authors suggested, recruits few new T cells.

CDR1 is DFQATT, CDR2 SNEGSKA, per germline (reference sequence). Trimming removed 3 bases from V and 0 bases from J, with 9 bases in between. The CDR3 has 14 amino acids. With respect to this clonotype: Its antigen is not known.

TCRdb used MiXCR to reprocess the RT-PCR reads, holding one entry per CDR3 protein. Here the sample spans just over 300,000 distinct CDR3 sequences, around 22% being singletons. The specimen comprised PBMCs from blood, sampled approximately 20 months after vaccination. This TCR was sampled from a man between 50 and 69 years old who received an inactivated influenza vaccine. The chain joins TRBV20-1 to TRBJ1-5; D possibly corresponds to TRBD1 (6 bases). The CDR3 nucleotides are TGCAGTGCTAGTCAGGGGTATAGCAATCAGCCCCAGCATTTT. This gives the protein CSASQGYSNQPQHF.